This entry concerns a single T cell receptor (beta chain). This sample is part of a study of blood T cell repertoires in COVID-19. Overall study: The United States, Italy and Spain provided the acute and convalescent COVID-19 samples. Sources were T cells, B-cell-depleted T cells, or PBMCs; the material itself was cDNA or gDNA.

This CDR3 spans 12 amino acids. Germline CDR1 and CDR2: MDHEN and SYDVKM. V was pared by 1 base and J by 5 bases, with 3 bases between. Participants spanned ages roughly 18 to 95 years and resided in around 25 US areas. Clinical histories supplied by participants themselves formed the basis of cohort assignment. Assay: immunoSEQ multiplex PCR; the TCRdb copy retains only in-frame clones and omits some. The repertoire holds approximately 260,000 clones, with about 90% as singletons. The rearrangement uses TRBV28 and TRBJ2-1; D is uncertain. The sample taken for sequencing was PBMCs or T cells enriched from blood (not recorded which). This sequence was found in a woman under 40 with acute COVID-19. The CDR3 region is CASSLLNNEQFF. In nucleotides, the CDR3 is TGTGCCAGCAGTTTATTAAACAATGAGCAGTTCTTC. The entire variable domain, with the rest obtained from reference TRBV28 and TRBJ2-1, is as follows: DVKVTQSSRYLVKRTGEKVFLECVQDMDHENMFWYRQDPGLGLRLIYFSYDVKMKEKGDIPEGYSVSREKKERFSLILESASTNQTSMYLCASSLLNNEQFFGPGTRLTVL.